This passage covers 28 T cell receptor beta chains from one sample sequenced in a study of cytomegalovirus exposure and HLA in healthy donors. 13 Jbeta primers and 60 Vbeta primers were used for the PCR. Assay used: immunoSEQ multiplex PCR; TCRdb lists only in-frame clones, some missing. This repertoire shows 90,000 to 140,000 clones, approximately 84% found once; its top ten account for 5.6%. Sequencing was performed on PBMCs. Every receptor here comes from a male donor in good health and CMV-seronegative.

V usage is TRBV2 and J usage is TRBJ1-5; the match to TRBD1 covers 10 bases. The V gene end was trimmed by 7 bases and the J gene end by 6 bases; junction bases not matched to a gene: 12. The CDR3 has 16 residues. Per germline, CDR1 SNHLY and CDR2 FYNNEI. The CDR3 DNA follows: TGTGCCAGCAATTACGGGGGGACAGGGGCCGCTCAGCCCCAGCATTTT. Translating it yields CASNYGGTGAAQPQHF.

This chain links TRBV7-2 with TRBJ2-5; 12 bases are shared with TRBD2. V gave up 6 bases and J gave up 5 bases; unmatched junction bases: 13. Per germline, CDR1 SGHTA and CDR2 FQGNSA. The CDR3 is made up of 17 amino acids. The DNA of the CDR3 is TGTGCCAGCAGAGGGGGACTAGCGGGTGGGGCAGGGGAGACCCAGTACTTC. It encodes CASRGGLAGGAGETQYF.

The rearrangement links TRBV5-1 to TRBJ2-7; D is uncertain. CDR3 length equals 13 residues. V shed 4 bases and J shed 1 base, with 9 bases lying between them. CDR1 and CDR2 (germline): SGHRS, YFSETQ. The CDR3 DNA is TGCGCCAGCAGCGCTGCGGTGTCCTACGAGCAGTACTTC. Protein sequence: CASSAAVSYEQYF.

As to this clone: This likely comes from a read error, as the CDR3 has no conserved phenylalanine or tryptophan at its end. The chain recombines TRBV6-1 with TRBJ2-7; D uncertain. Germline V lookup: CDR1 MNHNS, CDR2 SASEGT. V lost 8 bases and J 6 bases, leaving 11 bases between the germline ends. This CDR3 comprises 11 residues. The CDR3 nucleotides are TGTGCCAGCTTAGACATGTCCGAGCAGTACTCC. Translated: CASLDMSEQYS.

This clone was recorded only once. The chain combines TRBV9 with TRBJ1-5; possible D gene TRBD1, 6 bases. CDR1 and CDR2 from the germline V gene are SGDLS and YYNGEE. This CDR3 is built from 15 residues. V lost 0 bases, J lost 6 bases, and 13 bases lay in between. This chain's CDR3 is CASSVESGDSQPQHF. The DNA for the CDR3 is TGTGCCAGCAGCGTAGAGTCAGGGGATAGTCAGCCCCAGCATTTT.

The chain has TRBV6-5 and TRBJ2-3; D may be TRBD2 (6 bases). The CDR3 consists of 16 residues. V lost 0 bases and J 1 base, leaving 11 bases between the germline ends. The germline V gene encodes CDR1 MNHEY and CDR2 SVGAGI. CDR3 DNA: TGTGCCAGCAGTTACTCGGGAGCGGGTGGCACAGATACGCAGTATTTT. Encoded protein: CASSYSGAGGTDTQYF.

The rearrangement uses TRBV5-1 and TRBJ2-3; TRBD2 agrees at 13 bases. Germline V gene data show CDR1 as SGHRS and CDR2 as YFSETQ. Trimming at V came to 2 bases and at J to 5 bases, leaving 5 bases not matched to a gene. The CDR3 contains 16 residues. CDR3 sequence: CASSFTSGRGGDTQYF. The CDR3 coding sequence is TGCGCCAGCAGCTTTACTAGCGGGAGGGGCGGAGATACGCAGTATTTT. The variable domain in full, with the rest retrieved from reference TRBV5-1 and TRBJ2-3, is KAGVTQTPRYLIKTRGQQVTLSCSPISGHRSVSWYQQTPGQGLQFLFEYFSETQRNKGNFPGRFSGRQFSNSRSEMNVSTLELGDSALYLCASSFTSGRGGDTQYFGPGTRLTVL.

This sequence joins TRBV30 and TRBJ2-7, with D possibly being TRBD2 (5 bases). The germline V gene has CDR1 GTSNPN and CDR2 SVGIG (reference sequence). Between the trimmed V and J ends, which lost 4 bases and 0 bases, there was a span of 16 bases. The CDR3 contains 15 residues. CDR3 residues: CAWTPRGVPSYEQYF. CDR3 nucleotides: TGTGCCTGGACTCCCCGGGGAGTCCCCTCCTACGAGCAGTACTTC.

The chain couples TRBV27 to TRBJ2-5; the D gene is possibly TRBD2 (5 bases). The V end was cut by 7 bases, the J end by 5 bases, with 14 bases between. CDR3 length equals 13 residues. CDR1 and CDR2 from the germline V gene are MNHEY and SMNVEV (reference sequence). Written as DNA, the CDR3 is TGTGCCAGCAATCCTAGCCTCTCGGAGACCCAGTACTTC. It is translated as CASNPSLSETQYF.

The V and J genes are TRBV11-2 and TRBJ1-5; no clear D gene. With 5 bases removed from V and 1 base from J, the gap between germline ends came to 9 bases. Germline lookup yields CDR1 SGHAT and CDR2 FQNNGV. This CDR3 region has 14 residues. Written as DNA, the CDR3 is TGTGCCAGCAGCCCCATGGGCAGCAATCAGCCCCAGCATTTT. As protein: CASSPMGSNQPQHF. The complete variable domain, with remaining parts taken from reference TRBV11-2 and TRBJ1-5, reads EAGVAQSPRYKIIEKRQSVAFWCNPISGHATLYWYQQILGQGPKLLIQFQNNGVVDDSQLPKDRFSAERLKGVDSTLKIQPAKLEDSAVYLCASSPMGSNQPQHFGDGTRLSIL.

The chain combines TRBV5-1 with TRBJ1-4, with 7 bases that match TRBD1. CDR3 size: 15 residues. Germline CDR1 and CDR2: SGHRS and YFSETQ. The V and J ends lost 0 bases and 10 bases, in that order; junction bases with no gene match: 9. The CDR3 is CASSLATEPGGKLFF. The CDR3 DNA reads as TGCGCCAGCAGCTTGGCTACGGAACCAGGGGGAAAACTGTTTTTT.

The rearrangement links TRBV5-4 to TRBJ2-3, with 11 bases identical to TRBD2. CDR3 length: 16 amino acids. Germline CDR1 SGHNT, CDR2 YYREEE (reference sequence). Losses at the gene ends were 4 bases for V and 0 bases for J; bases not matched to a gene: 4. The CDR3 loop is CASSTPSGGSTDTQYF. CDR3 coding DNA: TGTGCCAGCAGCACACCTAGCGGGGGGAGCACAGATACGCAGTATTTT.

The chain has TRBV14 and TRBJ1-2; 7 bases fit TRBD1. With V trimmed by 4 bases and J by 3 bases, 5 bases remained unmatched. Germline V gene lookup returns CDR1 SGHDN and CDR2 FVKESK. The CDR3 loop spans 14 amino acids. CDR3 nucleotide sequence: TGTGCCAGCAGCCCTCATAGGGGGCACTATGGCTACACCTTC. This translates into CASSPHRGHYGYTF.

The V and J genes are TRBV30 and TRBJ1-2, with D perhaps TRBD1 (5 bases). The CDR3 is made up of 13 amino acids. Germline V gene lookup returns CDR1 GTSNPN and CDR2 SVGIG (reference sequence). This CDR3 is CAGAREANYGYTF. The CDR3 DNA reads TGTGCTGGGGCAAGGGAAGCTAACTATGGCTACACCTTC.

This rearrangement joins TRBV4-2 to TRBJ2-7; a weak D match, TRBD1 (6 bases). The CDR3 runs to 17 residues. Germline loops: CDR1 LGHNA, CDR2 YNFKEQ. V dropped 4 bases and J dropped 2 bases, with 21 bases sitting between them. CDR3 sequence: CASSPVGGEPDPYEQYF. The CDR3 bases are TGTGCCAGCAGCCCAGTAGGGGGAGAGCCCGATCCCTACGAGCAGTACTTC.

This chain joins TRBV6-5 and TRBJ2-6; tentative D call: TRBD1 (6 bases). CDR1 and CDR2 from the germline V gene are MNHEY and SVGAGI. V lost 3 bases, J lost 2 bases, and 11 bases lay in between. The CDR3 spans 16 residues. The CDR3 region has the DNA TGTGCCAGCAGTTATCAACAGGGTGCTGGGGCCAACGTCCTGACTTTC. As protein: CASSYQQGAGANVLTF.

This clone has a single count. The V call is TRBV7-2, the J call TRBJ1-2; unclear D gene. Germline CDR1 and CDR2: SGHTA and FQGNSA. V lost 4 bases and J 5 bases, leaving 17 bases between the germline ends. CDR3 length equals 15 residues. DNA of the CDR3: TGTGCCAGCAGCTACGACTCGTCTGGTCCTTATGGCTACACCTTC. This sequence encodes CASSYDSSGPYGYTF.

V usage is TRBV25-1 and J usage is TRBJ1-6; 11 nucleotides agree with TRBD1. In germline, CDR1 is MGHDK, CDR2 SYGVNS. V trimming: 3 bases; J trimming: 8 bases; junction bases outside the gene matches: 6. The CDR3 length is 16 residues. CDR3 DNA: TGTGCCAGCAGTGACTGGGGACAGGGGGAATATTCACCCCTCCACTTT. This translates into CASSDWGQGEYSPLHF.

This clone was observed a handful of times. The chain carries TRBV6-5 and TRBJ2-5, with D possibly matching TRBD1 (6 bases). The ends were cut back, 0 bases at V and 5 bases at J, with 13 bases in the middle. This CDR3 is 15 amino acids long. CDR1 is MNHEY and CDR2 is SVGAGI in the germline V gene. CDR3 residues: CASSYSMGRGETQYF. CDR3 DNA: TGTGCCAGCAGTTACTCGATGGGCAGGGGTGAGACCCAGTACTTC.

This rearrangement joins TRBV7-9 to TRBJ2-7; 9 bases agree with TRBD1. Germline values: CDR1 SEHNR, CDR2 FQNEAQ (reference sequence). V trimming: 4 bases; J trimming: 7 bases; junction bases outside the gene matches: 8. This CDR3 is built from 14 residues. CDR3: CASSSTGGLGEQYF. The DNA of the CDR3 is TGTGCCAGCAGCTCGACAGGGGGGTTAGGGGAGCAGTACTTC. The variable domain in full, with the rest retrieved from reference TRBV7-9 and TRBJ2-7, is DTGVSQNPRHKITKRGQNVTFRCDPISEHNRLYWYRQTLGQGPEFLTYFQNEAQLEKSRLLSDRFSAERPKGSFSTLEIQRTEQGDSAMYLCASSSTGGLGEQYFGPGTRLTVT.

This clone was observed a few times. The gene calls are TRBV6-1 and TRBJ1-4; 11 bases align to TRBD1. Per the germline V gene, CDR1 is MNHNS and CDR2 is SASEGT. CDR3 size: 16 residues. J gave up 7 bases and V 0 bases, and 4 bases lay outside the gene matches. The CDR3 DNA is TGTGCCAGCAGTGAAGCCACCGGGACAGGGGGTGAAAAACTGTTTTTT. It is translated as CASSEATGTGGEKLFF.

The chain uses TRBV19 and TRBJ2-5; 11 nucleotides line up with TRBD1. Trimming took 4 bases from V and 4 from J; bases not matched to a gene: 5. The germline gives CDR1 LNHDA, CDR2 SQIVND (reference sequence). This CDR3 is built from 15 residues. The CDR3 DNA follows: TGTGCCAGTAGTACGTGGGGACAGGGGGGAGAGACCCAGTACTTC. Its translation is CASSTWGQGGETQYF.

This chain uses TRBV23-1 with TRBJ2-2, with 8 bases lining up with TRBD1. TRBV23-1 counts as an open reading frame of uncertain function. The CDR3 spans 17 residues. V lost 3 bases, J lost 3 bases, and 9 bases stayed unmatched. CDR3 sequence (DNA): TGCGCCAGCAGTCATCTTGTGAGACAGGGGCACACCGGGGAGCTGTTTTTT. Translation: CASSHLVRQGHTGELFF.

This clone was observed a few times. The gene calls are TRBV6-9 and TRBJ1-6; D unresolved. Germline-derived CDR1 and CDR2 are MNHGY and SVAAGI. V was shortened by 11 bases and J by 5 bases, with 10 bases between the two germline ends. The CDR3 has 12 amino acids. CDR3 nucleotides: TGTGCCGACACCGGTCATAATTCACCCCTCCACTTT. It specifies CADTGHNSPLHF.

This clone appeared once. This chain uses TRBV27 with TRBJ2-7; TRBD1 matches 7 bases. After removal of 6 bases from V and 3 bases from J, the junction contained 8 bases not matched to a gene. This CDR3 is 14 amino acids long. Per germline, CDR1 MNHEY and CDR2 SMNVEV (reference sequence). CDR3: CASRVDRVGYEQYF. The DNA of the CDR3 is TGTGCCAGCAGAGTCGACAGGGTTGGCTACGAGCAGTACTTC.

The chain recombines TRBV28 with TRBJ2-7, with D possibly being TRBD2 (6 bases). Germline V gives CDR1 MDHEN, CDR2 SYDVKM. V lost 5 bases and J lost 5, with 13 bases in between. This CDR3 is built from 13 residues. Here the CDR3 reads CASSPGGSHEQYF. The CDR3 nucleotides are TGTGCCAGCAGTCCTGGGGGGTCTCACGAGCAGTACTTC.

The chain has TRBV7-3 and TRBJ2-6; maybe TRBD1 (5 bases). The germline CDR1 and CDR2 sequences are SGHTA and FQGTGA. The CDR3 sequence is 18 residues long. The germline V and J ends were trimmed by 5 bases and 0 bases, with 17 bases remaining between them. The CDR3 DNA sequence: TGTGCCAGCAGCCCGTGGGGCAGGGTAGACTCTGGGGCCAACGTCCTGACTTTC. It translates to CASSPWGRVDSGANVLTF.

The chain combines TRBV5-4 with TRBJ2-5; TRBD2 matches at 13 bases. The DNA end is more similar to TRBJ2-7, so the J call may be wrong. In germline, CDR1 is SGHNT, CDR2 YYREEE (reference sequence). This CDR3 has 16 amino acids. The CDR3 is CASSFPGTSGTNEQYF. The CDR3 DNA sequence: TGTGCCAGCAGCTTCCCTGGGACTAGCGGGACCAACGAGCAGTACTTC.